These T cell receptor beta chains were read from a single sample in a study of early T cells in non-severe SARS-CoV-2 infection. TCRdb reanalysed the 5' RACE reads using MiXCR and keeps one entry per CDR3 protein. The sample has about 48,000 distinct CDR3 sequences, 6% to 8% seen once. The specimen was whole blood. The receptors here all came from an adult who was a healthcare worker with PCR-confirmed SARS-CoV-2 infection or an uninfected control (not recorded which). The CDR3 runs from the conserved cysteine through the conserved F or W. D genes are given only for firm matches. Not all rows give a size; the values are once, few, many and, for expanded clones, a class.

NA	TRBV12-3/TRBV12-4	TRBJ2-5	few	CASSLRPQETQYF	TGTGCCAGCAGTTTAAGGCCACAAGAGACCCAGTACTTC
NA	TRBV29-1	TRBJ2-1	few	CSVDPPGPGIEQFF	TGCAGCGTTGACCCACCGGGACCGGGAATTGAGCAGTTCTTC
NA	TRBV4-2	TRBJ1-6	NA	CASSQDQGLNSPLHF	TGTGCCAGCAGCCAAGACCAGGGGCTTAATTCACCCCTCCACTTT
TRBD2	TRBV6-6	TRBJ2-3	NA	CASTLTHGGAGTDTQYF	TGTGCCAGCACTCTGACTCACGGGGGGGCGGGCACAGATACGCAGTATTTT
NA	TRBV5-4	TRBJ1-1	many	CASSLQGSLNTEAFF	TGTGCCAGCAGCCTGCAGGGCAGCCTGAACACTGAAGCTTTCTTT
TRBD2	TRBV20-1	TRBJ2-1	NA	CSGLAGVYNEQFF	TGCAGTGGACTAGCGGGGGTCTACAATGAGCAGTTCTTC
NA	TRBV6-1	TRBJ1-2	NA	CASGGDYGYTF	TGTGCCAGCGGGGGGGACTATGGCTACACCTTC
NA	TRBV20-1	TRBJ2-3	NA	CSSGTPGADTQYF	TGCAGTTCTGGAACCCCGGGGGCAGATACGCAGTATTTT
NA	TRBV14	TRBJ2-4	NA	CASSPDGGPPKNIQYF	TGTGCCAGCAGCCCCGACGGTGGCCCACCCAAAAACATTCAGTACTTC
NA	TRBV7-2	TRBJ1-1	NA	CASSARQSLNTEAFF	TGTGCCAGCAGCGCACGACAGAGCTTGAACACTGAAGCTTTCTTT
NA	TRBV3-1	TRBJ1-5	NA	CASSPSQGTYQPQHF	TGTGCCAGCAGCCCTTCACAGGGAACGTATCAGCCCCAGCATTTT
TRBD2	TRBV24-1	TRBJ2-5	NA	CATSGTSGQETQYF	TGTGCCACCAGTGGAACTAGCGGACAAGAGACCCAGTACTTC
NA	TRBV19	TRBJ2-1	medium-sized	CASSIIGTDNEQFF	TGTGCCAGTAGTATCATCGGGACGGACAATGAGCAGTTCTTC
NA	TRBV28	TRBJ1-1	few	CASSLEGRRRTEAFF	TGTGCCAGCAGTTTAGAAGGGAGGAGGAGGACTGAAGCTTTCTTT
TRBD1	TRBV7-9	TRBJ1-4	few	CASSQGQGVEKLFF	TGTGCCAGCAGCCAGGGACAGGGGGTTGAAAAACTGTTTTTT
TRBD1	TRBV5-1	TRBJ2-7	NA	CASSVGGTGYEQYF	TGCGCCAGCAGCGTAGGTGGGACAGGCTACGAGCAGTACTTC
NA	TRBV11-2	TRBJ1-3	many	CASSSIYGTSGNTIYF	TGTGCCAGCAGCTCCATATACGGGACCTCTGGAAACACCATATATTTT
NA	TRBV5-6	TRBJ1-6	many	CASSQTLGGSYNSPLHF	TGTGCCAGCAGCCAGACTTTGGGGGGATCCTATAATTCACCCCTCCACTTT
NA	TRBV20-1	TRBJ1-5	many	CSAGQGQPQHF	TGCAGTGCTGGGCAAGGACAGCCCCAGCATTTT
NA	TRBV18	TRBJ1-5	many	CASSPEGRNQPQHF	TGTGCCAGCTCACCGGAAGGGAGAAATCAGCCCCAGCATTTT
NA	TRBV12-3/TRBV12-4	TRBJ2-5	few	CASSLWQGETQYF	TGTGCCAGCAGTTTGTGGCAGGGGGAGACCCAGTACTTC
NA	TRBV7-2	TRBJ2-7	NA	CASSLEGALTYEQYF	TGTGCCAGCAGCTTAGAAGGGGCGCTAACCTACGAGCAGTACTTC
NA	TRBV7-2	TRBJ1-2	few	CASSLAHRTYGYTF	TGTGCCAGCAGCTTAGCGCACAGGACCTATGGCTACACCTTC
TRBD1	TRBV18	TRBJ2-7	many	CASSPLDRGSKQYF	TGTGCCAGCTCACCACTGGACAGGGGGTCGAAGCAGTACTTC
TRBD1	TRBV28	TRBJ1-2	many	CASSDRDRVYGYTF	TGTGCCAGCAGTGACCGGGACAGGGTCTATGGCTACACCTTC
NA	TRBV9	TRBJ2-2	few	CATSGAITGELFF	TGTGCCACCTCCGGGGCTATTACCGGGGAGCTGTTTTTT
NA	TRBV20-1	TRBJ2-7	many	CSARVPIYEQYF	TGCAGTGCCAGAGTTCCTATCTACGAGCAGTACTTC
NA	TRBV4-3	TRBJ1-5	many	CASSQEAGRDQPQHF	TGCGCCAGCAGCCAAGAAGCGGGGAGGGATCAGCCCCAGCATTTT
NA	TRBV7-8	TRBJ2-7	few	CASSSKVTGYEQYF	TGTGCCAGCAGCTCAAAAGTAACAGGCTACGAGCAGTACTTC
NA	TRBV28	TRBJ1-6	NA	CASSLPNSPLHF	TGTGCCAGCAGTCTCCCCAATTCACCCCTCCACTTT